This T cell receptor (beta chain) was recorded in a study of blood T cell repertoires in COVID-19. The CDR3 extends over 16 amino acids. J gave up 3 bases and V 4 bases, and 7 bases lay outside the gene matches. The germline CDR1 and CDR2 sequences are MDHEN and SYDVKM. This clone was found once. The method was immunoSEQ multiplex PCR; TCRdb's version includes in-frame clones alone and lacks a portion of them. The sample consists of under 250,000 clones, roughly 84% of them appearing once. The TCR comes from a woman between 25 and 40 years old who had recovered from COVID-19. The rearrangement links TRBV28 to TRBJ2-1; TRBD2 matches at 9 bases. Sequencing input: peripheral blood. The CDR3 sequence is CASSSMTSGLYNEQFF. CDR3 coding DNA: TGTGCCAGCAGTTCAATGACTAGCGGACTCTACAATGAGCAGTTCTTC. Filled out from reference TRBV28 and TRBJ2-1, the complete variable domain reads DVKVTQSSRYLVKRTGEKVFLECVQDMDHENMFWYRQDPGLGLRLIYFSYDVKMKEKGDIPEGYSVSREKKERFSLILESASTNQTSMYLCASSSMTSGLYNEQFFGPGTRLTVL.